The clone carrying this T cell receptor (beta chain) has at least ten counts. Its antigen remains unknown. The source of the sample is a study of Graves' ophthalmopathy and Graves' hyperthyroidism. Background on the study: Peripheral blood sampling occurred at initial diagnosis, before any treatment.

Researchers took RNA transcripts and amplified TCR beta CDR3 regions from them. The authors performed first-round RT-PCR with HTBI primers and then a second-round multiplex PCR. One entry per CDR3 protein, called by TCRdb with MiXCR from the multiplex PCR reads. Among 360,000 or so distinct CDR3 sequences listed, 15% to 20% were seen once. The CDR3 is 14 amino acids. In germline, CDR1 is MNHEY, CDR2 SMNVEV (reference sequence). V was cut by 8 bases and J by 0 bases, with 13 bases left in between. Study-level results: Detection in blood was also observed for most expanded thyroid clonotypes above 0.001 frequency.

The sequenced sample was peripheral blood. The V call is TRBV27, the J call TRBJ1-2; D might be TRBD1 (5 bases). The source is a woman aged 18 to 35 with Graves' ophthalmopathy. The CDR3 spells CASALGGSNYGYTF. CDR3 DNA sequence: TGTGCCAGCGCTCTTGGGGGGTCTAACTATGGCTACACCTTC.